This T cell receptor beta chain was documented in a study of blood T cell repertoires in COVID-19. CDR1 is LNHNV, CDR2 YYDKDF, per germline (reference sequence). V shed 1 base, J shed 2 bases, and the junction held 2 bases outside the gene matches. The CDR3 is 15 residues long. Libraries were prepared by immunoSEQ multiplex PCR; TCRdb keeps only in-frame clonotypes and omits some of them. Of more than 250,000 clones listed, about 89% are singletons. This sequence originates from a man aged 18 to 29 who had recovered from COVID-19. Sequenced material: peripheral blood. The genes are TRBV15 and TRBJ2-7, with 10 bases lining up with TRBD1. CDR3 DNA sequence: TGTGCCACCAGCAGAGCTGGACAGGGGGCCTACGAGCAGTACTTC. It translates to CATSRAGQGAYEQYF.